This T cell receptor beta chain was identified in a study of T cell responses to AZD1222 COVID-19 vaccine. The CDR3 consists of 14 residues. Germline CDR1 and CDR2: MDHEN and SYDVKM. The V gene lost 2 bases and the J gene lost 3 bases, with 7 bases spanning the gap. Remarks on this clone: The antigen remains undetermined.

Sequencing was performed with immunoSEQ multiplex PCR; in TCRdb, only in-frame clones are kept and a portion is missing. The sample consists of approximately 110,000 clones, roughly 84% of them appearing once. General observations from the study: Just a handful of people given AZD1222 tested seropositive at baseline. Only after the peak T cell response were repertoires sampled. Nearly half of spike-specific TCRs reportedly target variant regions that are unmutated in the B.1.351 and B.1.1.7 variants.

The sample consisted of peripheral blood, taken on day 0 of AZD1222 vaccination. This sequence was found in an adult in good health. The J gene is TRBJ2-2, the V gene TRBV28; either TRBD1 or TRBD2 may fit D (5 bases each). The CDR3 loop is CASSLGGHTGELFF. The CDR3 bases are TGTGCCAGCAGTTTAGGGGGTCACACCGGGGAGCTGTTTTTT.